Below are 15 T cell receptor beta chains sequenced from a single sample in a study of shared clonotypes between healthy human individuals. Profiling relied on immunoSEQ multiplex PCR, and the TCRdb table lists in-frame clones only, not all of them. Of 2 million or so clones listed, about 95% are singletons. In the naive CD8 group, cells lacked CD45RO and were positively selected for CCR7, so terminally differentiated effector memory CD45RA+ cells were left out. Sequencing input: naive CD8+ T cells sorted from blood. Receptors originate from a man aged 18 to 30 in good health.

This chain uses TRBV28 with TRBJ2-3; 9 bases fit TRBD1. The CDR3 totals 15 residues. Germline values: CDR1 MDHEN, CDR2 SYDVKM. V was pared by 3 bases and J by 4 bases, with 5 bases of the junction left unmatched. The CDR3 loop is CASSFGQGSADTQYF. The CDR3 coding sequence is TGTGCCAGCAGTTTCGGACAGGGGAGCGCAGATACGCAGTATTTT. The full variable domain, its missing parts supplied by reference TRBV28 and TRBJ2-3, is DVKVTQSSRYLVKRTGEKVFLECVQDMDHENMFWYRQDPGLGLRLIYFSYDVKMKEKGDIPEGYSVSREKKERFSLILESASTNQTSMYLCASSFGQGSADTQYFGPGTRLTVL.

The CDR3 region is CASSSVVEQYF. DNA for the CDR3: TGTGCCAGCAGCTCCGTTGTTGAGCAGTACTTC. J is TRBJ2-7 and V is TRBV7-2, with no clear D. The CDR3 is 11 residues long. With 4 bases removed from V and 7 bases from J, the gap between germline ends came to 8 bases. The germline V gene has CDR1 SGHTA and CDR2 FQGNSA.

V gene TRBV5-1 combines with J gene TRBJ2-3, with 10 positions matching TRBD2. The germline CDR1 and CDR2 sequences are SGHRS and YFSETQ. CDR3 length equals 16 residues. The J segment lost 4 bases and the V segment lost 1 base, leaving 6 bases of the junction unmatched. The CDR3 bases are TGCGCCAGCAGCTTGCCCCCGGGACTAGCGTCAGATACGCAGTATTTT. This codes for CASSLPPGLASDTQYF.

V and J are TRBV2 and TRBJ2-7; D remains unclear. Trimming took off 4 bases at V and 3 bases at J, with 19 bases between the two ends. The germline gives CDR1 SNHLY, CDR2 FYNNEI. The CDR3 length is 16 residues. The CDR3 sequence: CASSGFETNQNYEQYF. In nucleotides, the CDR3 is TGTGCCAGCAGTGGGTTCGAGACCAATCAGAACTACGAGCAGTACTTC.

CDR3 loop: CASSLWTGGLETQYF. The CDR3 DNA is TGCGCCAGCAGCTTATGGACAGGAGGCTTAGAGACCCAGTACTTC. This chain links TRBV5-1 with TRBJ2-5, with 7 bases that match TRBD1. The CDR3 totals 15 residues. Germline V CDR1 and CDR2: SGHRS, YFSETQ. Trimming cost V 2 bases and J 4 bases; bases outside gene matches: 8.

The genes are TRBV7-8 and TRBJ2-2; 11 bases are a match to TRBD1. This CDR3 spans 14 amino acids. Germline loops: CDR1 SGHVS, CDR2 FQNEAQ. J gave up 10 bases and V 5 bases, and 6 bases lay outside the gene matches. The CDR3 DNA reads TGTGCCAGCAGCCCTGGGACAGGGGGGATGGAGCTGTTTTTT. Protein: CASSPGTGGMELFF.

The table lists this clone with a count of one. The rearrangement joins TRBV13 to TRBJ2-7; no clear D gene. The CDR3 has 12 amino acids. Germline CDR1 and CDR2: PRHDT and FYEKMQ (reference sequence). Trimming removed 5 bases from V and 5 bases from J, with 10 bases in between. The CDR3 protein is CASSLHLDEQYF. Here the CDR3 DNA reads TGTGCCAGCAGCCTCCACCTAGACGAGCAGTACTTC.

With respect to this clone: Other DNA sequences in this sample translate to the same CDR3. The CDR3: CASSPGTGGGYEQYF. The DNA of the CDR3 is TGTGCCAGCAGTCCCGGGACAGGGGGCGGCTACGAGCAGTACTTC. The rearrangement links TRBV27 to TRBJ2-7; TRBD1 agrees at 12 bases. Germline CDR1 MNHEY, CDR2 SMNVEV (reference sequence). Germline trimming cut 5 bases from V and 3 bases from J; bases unmatched to any gene: 5. The CDR3 has 15 amino acids.

Of note for this clone: This specimen includes other DNA sequences encoding the same CDR3. The chain employs TRBV4-3 and TRBJ2-7; no reliable D call. Per germline, CDR1 LGHNA and CDR2 YSLEER. This CDR3 region has 13 residues. Trimming pared 0 bases from V and 1 base from J, leaving 4 bases between. CDR3 nucleotides: TGCGCCAGCAGCCAAGATACGTCCTACGAGCAGTACTTC. Translated, it gives CASSQDTSYEQYF.

J is TRBJ1-1 and V is TRBV28; D is unresolved. From germline, CDR1 is MDHEN and CDR2 SYDVKM. V gave up 4 bases and J gave up 1 base, with 7 bases separating them. The length of the CDR3 is 13 residues. The CDR3 DNA follows: TGTGCCAGCAGTTGGCGGGGGAACACTGAAGCTTTCTTT. Residues: CASSWRGNTEAFF.

The V gene is TRBV7-8, the J gene TRBJ1-1; D might be TRBD1 (5 bases). The germline V gene encodes CDR1 SGHVS and CDR2 FQNEAQ. CDR3 length: 16 amino acids. V lost 0 bases and J 4 bases, leaving 15 bases between the germline ends. CDR3 nucleotides: TGTGCCAGCAGCTTAGCGCTATGGGGAGGGACCACTGAAGCTTTCTTT. Amino acid sequence: CASSLALWGGTTEAFF.

V usage is TRBV27 and J usage is TRBJ2-5; D gene uncertain. The germline V gene has CDR1 MNHEY and CDR2 SMNVEV (reference sequence). CDR3 length: 13 residues. Trimming stripped 6 bases from V and 5 bases from J, with 13 bases between. CDR3 nucleotide sequence: TGTGCCAGCAGGACTGGCTTTGGGGAGACCCAGTACTTC. It yields the protein CASRTGFGETQYF.

The chain uses TRBV18 and TRBJ1-2; D might be TRBD1 (6 bases). The CDR3 is made up of 15 amino acids. Germline-derived CDR1 and CDR2 are KGHSH and LQKENI. The germline V and J ends were trimmed by 4 bases and 2 bases, with 14 bases remaining between them. The CDR3 sequence: CASSLTGGINYGYTF. CDR3 coding DNA: TGTGCCAGCTCACTCACGGGGGGCATCAACTATGGCTACACCTTC. Together with reference TRBV18 and TRBJ1-2, the CDR3 gives the full variable domain: NAGVMQNPRHLVRRRGQEARLRCSPMKGHSHVYWYRQLPEEGLKFMVYLQKENIIDESGMPKERFSAEFPKEGPSILRIQQVVRGDSAAYFCASSLTGGINYGYTFGSGTRLTVV.

With regard to this clone: Other DNA sequences in the same sample also yield this CDR3. This chain uses TRBV4-1 with TRBJ2-1; unclear D gene. V gave up 1 base and J gave up 5 bases, with 6 bases separating them. The CDR3 contains 13 residues. Germline-derived CDR1 and CDR2 are MGHRA and YSYEKL. The CDR3 region is CASSQVGDNEQFF. The CDR3 DNA is TGCGCCAGCAGCCAAGTTGGGGACAATGAGCAGTTCTTC.

V and J are TRBV2 and TRBJ2-1, with D possibly being TRBD2 (6 bases). Trimming cost V 6 bases and J 7 bases, with 10 bases left between them. This CDR3 comprises 12 residues. CDR1 and CDR2 from the germline V gene are SNHLY and FYNNEI. The DNA for the CDR3 is TGTGCCAGCAGCTGGGGGGTTAATGAGCAGTTCTTC. Translated: CASSWGVNEQFF.